The following is a TCR beta chain sequence with its context. The antigen remains undetermined. Sequencing was limited to surgery cases with top T cell transcript signatures in brain tissue. Per germline, CDR1 WSHSY and CDR2 SAAADI. Unmatched junction bases numbered 7, after V lost 4 bases and J lost 6 bases. The CDR3 runs 15 residues. Method: immunoSEQ multiplex PCR; TCRdb's copy keeps in-frame clones and lacks some. Of approximately 110,000 clones listed, 94% are singletons. This specimen belongs to a study of brain T cells in children with intractable seizures. General study findings and limits: Clones missing pre-surgery may reflect undersampling of that blood sample.

Specimen: peripheral blood, collected at surgery. The sequence derives from a boy in the first two years of life with hemimegalencephaly and intractable seizures. The chain links TRBV10-2 to TRBJ2-3; 10 nucleotides match TRBD2. CDR3 loop: CASSGRASGSDTQYF. In nucleotides, the CDR3 is TGCGCCAGCAGTGGGCGGGCTAGCGGGAGTGATACGCAGTATTTT.